This T cell receptor beta chain was sequenced in a study of blood T cell repertoires in COVID-19. Original analysis: Estimates of nucleated cell counts were drawn from the amplification of reference gene primers. TCRdb's copy holds only in-frame clones and misses some; the assay was immunoSEQ multiplex PCR. That table supplies the V and J calls and clone size; D and trimming were determined from the DNA. The sample consists of some 200,000 clones, 80% to 90% of them appearing once. The sequencing input was peripheral blood. The TCR was taken from a woman aged 60-75 years with COVID-19, enrolled during active disease.

The CDR3 is CASSRGGQGPNEQFF. The CDR3 DNA follows: TGTGCCAGCAGTAGGGGGGGACAGGGACCCAATGAGCAGTTCTTC. This chain uses TRBV6-5 with TRBJ2-1; TRBD1 matches 9 bases. The CDR3 totals 15 residues. Germline CDR1 and CDR2: MNHEY and SVGAGI. V was clipped by 5 bases and J by 6 bases; unmatched bases: 8.